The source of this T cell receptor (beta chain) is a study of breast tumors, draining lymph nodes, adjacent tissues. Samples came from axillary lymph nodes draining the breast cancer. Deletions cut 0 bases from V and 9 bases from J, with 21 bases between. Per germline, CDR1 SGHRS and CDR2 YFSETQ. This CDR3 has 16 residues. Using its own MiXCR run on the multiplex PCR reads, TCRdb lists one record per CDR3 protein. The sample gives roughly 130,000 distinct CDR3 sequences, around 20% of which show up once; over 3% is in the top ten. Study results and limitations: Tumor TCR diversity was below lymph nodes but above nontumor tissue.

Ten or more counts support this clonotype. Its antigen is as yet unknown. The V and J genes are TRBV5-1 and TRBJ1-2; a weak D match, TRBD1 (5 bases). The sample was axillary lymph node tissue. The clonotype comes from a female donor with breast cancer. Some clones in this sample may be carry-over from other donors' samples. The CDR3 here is CASSLGSWGGQPRYTF. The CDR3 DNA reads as TGCGCCAGCAGCTTGGGCAGCTGGGGCGGGCAGCCCCGCTACACCTTC. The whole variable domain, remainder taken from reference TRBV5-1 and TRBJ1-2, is KAGVTQTPRYLIKTRGQQVTLSCSPISGHRSVSWYQQTPGQGLQFLFEYFSETQRNKGNFPGRFSGRQFSNSRSEMNVSTLELGDSALYLCASSLGSWGGQPRYTFGSGTRLTVV.